This record covers a single T cell receptor (beta chain). Other DNA sequences in this specimen translate into the identical CDR3. It was within 2 weeks before study entry that exposed participants met a COVID-19 case. This specimen belongs to a study of blood T cell repertoires in COVID-19. At the level of the study: T cells, B-cell-depleted T cells, or PBMCs supplied cDNA or gDNA.

The method was immunoSEQ multiplex PCR; TCRdb's version includes in-frame clones alone and lacks a portion of them. In the table there are around 400,000 clones, about nine tenths of which are singletons. The germline V gene has CDR1 SGHTA and CDR2 FQGNSA. V was shortened by 2 bases and J by 0 bases, with 7 bases between the two germline ends. This CDR3 contains 14 residues. Sequencing used PBMCs or T cells enriched from blood (not recorded which). The receptor's source is a woman in her 40s who had been exposed to COVID-19. The chain is built from TRBV7-2 and TRBJ1-1; a possible D gene is TRBD1 (6 bases). CDR3 DNA sequence: TGTGCCAGCAGCTTACAGGGGATGAACACTGAAGCTTTCTTT. As protein: CASSLQGMNTEAFF.